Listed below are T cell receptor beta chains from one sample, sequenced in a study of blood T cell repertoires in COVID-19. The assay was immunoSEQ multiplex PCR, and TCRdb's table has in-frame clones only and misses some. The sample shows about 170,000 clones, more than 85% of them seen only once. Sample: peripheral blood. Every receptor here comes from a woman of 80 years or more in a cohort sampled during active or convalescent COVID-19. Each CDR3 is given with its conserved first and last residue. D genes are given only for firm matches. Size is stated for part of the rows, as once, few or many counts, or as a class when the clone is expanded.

CASSSGQGSGNTIYF,TRBD1,.,TRBV11-1
CASSSRRETQYF,.,.,TRBV5-8
CASSIVDRPSSGNTIYF,.,.,TRBV19
CAISEDDNTDTQYF,.,.,TRBV10-3
CASSLGRQEYSGNTIYF,.,few,TRBV5-1
CASSFVAGTSYEQYF,.,.,TRBV11-3
CASSLGLAGDKLVSQYF,TRBD2,once,TRBV5-6
CASSYSPTGGGNTIYF,TRBD1,.,TRBV6-5
CASSLPGNTIYF,.,.,TRBV7-2
CAISAQGFRYTGELFF,.,.,TRBV15
CATSDLAGLGFGELFF,.,.,TRBV24-1
CASSTSGTGVVAFF,TRBD1,.,TRBV6-4
CASAATGDPNEKLFF,TRBD1,.,TRBV6-4
CASSRPGTEGDGYTF,TRBD1,once,TRBV7-9